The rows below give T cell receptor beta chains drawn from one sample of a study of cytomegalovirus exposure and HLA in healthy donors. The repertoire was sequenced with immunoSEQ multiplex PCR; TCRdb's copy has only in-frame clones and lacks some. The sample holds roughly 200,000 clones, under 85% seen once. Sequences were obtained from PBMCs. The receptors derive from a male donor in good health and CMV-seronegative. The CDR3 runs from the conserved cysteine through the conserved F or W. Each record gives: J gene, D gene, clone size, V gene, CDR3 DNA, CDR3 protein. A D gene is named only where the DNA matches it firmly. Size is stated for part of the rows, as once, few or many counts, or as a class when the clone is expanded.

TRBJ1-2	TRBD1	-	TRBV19	TGTGCCAGTAGTACCCCGCCAGGGGGCTATGGCTACACCTTC	CASSTPPGGYGYTF
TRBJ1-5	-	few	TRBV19	TGTGCCAGTAGTATTTCGACGGGTGGACAGCCCCAGCATTTT	CASSISTGGQPQHF
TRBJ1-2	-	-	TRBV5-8	TGTGCCAGCAGCTTGTCACCAGGGGCTGGCTACACCTTC	CASSLSPGAGYTF
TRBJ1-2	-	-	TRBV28	TGTGCCAGCAGTTTAGAAGGGGGCTATGGCTACACCTTC	CASSLEGGYGYTF
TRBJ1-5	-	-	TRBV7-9	TGTGCCAGCAGCGGAACGTGGGCGGGTATGAATCAGCCCCAGCATTTT	CASSGTWAGMNQPQHF
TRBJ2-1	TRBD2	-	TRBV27	TGTGCCAGCAGTTTGGCCCCAGCGGGAGGGGCCTACAATGAGCAGTTCTTC	CASSLAPAGGAYNEQFF
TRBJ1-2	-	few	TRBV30	TGTGCCTGGATGGGGGGGGCCCCCAACTATGGCTACACCTTC	CAWMGGAPNYGYTF
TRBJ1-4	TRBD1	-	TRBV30	TGTGCCTGGAACAGGGGTAATGAAAAACTGTTTTTT	CAWNRGNEKLFF
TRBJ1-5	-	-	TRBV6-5	TGTGCCAGCAGTTTAGGGAGGGGGAATCAGCCCCAGCATTTT	CASSLGRGNQPQHF
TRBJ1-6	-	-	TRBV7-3	TGTGCCAGCAGCTCAGGCAACAGGTTTAATTCACCCCTCCACTTT	CASSSGNRFNSPLHF
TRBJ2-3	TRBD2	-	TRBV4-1	TGCGCCAGCAGCCAAGAATTACGGCTAGCGGGACGCACAGATACGCAGTATTTT	CASSQELRLAGRTDTQYF
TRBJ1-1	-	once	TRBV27	TGTGCCAGCTGCTCAGGGTTGAACACTGAAGCTTTCTTT	CASCSGLNTEAFF
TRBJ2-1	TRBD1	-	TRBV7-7	TGTGCCAGCAGCTTATCACAGGGGAGCAACGAGCAGTTCTTC	CASSLSQGSNEQFF
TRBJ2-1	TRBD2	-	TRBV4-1	TGCGCCAGCAGCCAAGAGGTGAAGAGGACTAGCGTCTACAATGAGCAGTTCTTC	CASSQEVKRTSVYNEQFF
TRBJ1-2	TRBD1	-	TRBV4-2	TGTGCCAGCAGCCCCGAGGACAGGGTGGCTGGCTACACCTTC	CASSPEDRVAGYTF
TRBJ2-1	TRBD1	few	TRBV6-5	TGTGCCAGCAGCCTGACAGGGGGCACTGAGCAGTTCTTC	CASSLTGGTEQFF
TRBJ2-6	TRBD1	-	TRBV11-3	TGTGCCAGCAGCTCCGGACAGGGGAGCTCTGGGGCCAACGTCCTGACTTTC	CASSSGQGSSGANVLTF
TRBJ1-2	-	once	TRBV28	TGTGCCAGCAGTGGAGGGGTGACTGGCTACACCTTC	CASSGGVTGYTF
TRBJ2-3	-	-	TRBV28	TGTGCCTACCGGGAGCCAGGCACAGATACGCAGTATTTT	CAYREPGTDTQYF
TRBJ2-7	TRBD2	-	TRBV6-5	TGTGCCAGCAGTACTGGGACTAGCGGGTTCTACGAGCAGTACTTC	CASSTGTSGFYEQYF
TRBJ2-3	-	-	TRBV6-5	TGTGCCAGCAGTCGACTGACTAGCACAGATACGCAGTATTTT	CASSRLTSTDTQYF
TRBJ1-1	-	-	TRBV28	TGTGCCAGCAGTCCCCGGGACTCCGACACTGAAGCTTTCTTT	CASSPRDSDTEAFF
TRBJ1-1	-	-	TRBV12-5	TGTGCTAGTGGTTCCTCATCCCTTTGGGGCGCTGAAGCTTTCTTT	CASGSSSLWGAEAFF
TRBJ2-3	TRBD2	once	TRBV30	TGTGCCTGGAAGCCAGCGGGGGGACCTTCCACGCAGTATTTT	CAWKPAGGPSTQYF
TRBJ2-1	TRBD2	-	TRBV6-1	TGTGCCAGCACGGGGACTAGCGCGCTTCTAGATGAGCAGTTCTTC	CASTGTSALLDEQFF
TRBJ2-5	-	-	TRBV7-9	TGTGCCAGCAGCTTATTGGCTTCCCAGGGGACCCAGTACTTC	CASSLLASQGTQYF
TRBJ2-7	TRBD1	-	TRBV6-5	TGTGCCAGCAGTTCCTATCGGACAGGGGGCTGGGACGAGCAGTACTTC	CASSSYRTGGWDEQYF
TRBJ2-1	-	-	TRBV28	TGTGCCAGCAGTCCCCTCAATGAGCAGTTCTTC	CASSPLNEQFF